These 19 T cell receptor beta chains were all obtained from the same sample, sequenced in a study of regulatory T cells in long-lasting Graves disease. Described time point: persistent/refractory GD, antithyroid drugs over 5 years with positive TRAb. PBMC RNA served as the TCR library source. To make TCR beta libraries, researchers used iRepertoire HTBI primers and Arm-PCR of CDR3 regions. In TCRdb, the multiplex PCR reads were re-called with MiXCR into one record per CDR3 protein. Of hundreds of thousands of distinct CDR3 sequences listed, roughly 20% were seen once; the top ten hold 7.8%. The sample consisted of peripheral blood mononuclear cells (PBMCs), taken when the disease was refractory, from a patient treated with antithyroid drugs. These receptors came from a female donor with Graves disease.

This clonotype showed up just a few times. The V and J genes are TRBV20-1 and TRBJ2-2; no clear D gene. The CDR3 contains 14 residues. The germline V gene encodes CDR1 DFQATT and CDR2 SNEGSKA (reference sequence). V gave up 0 bases and J gave up 5 bases, with 10 bases separating them. The CDR3 loop reads CSAREAVRTGELFF. The CDR3 coding sequence is TGCAGTGCTAGAGAGGCGGTCCGAACCGGGGAGCTGTTTTTT.

This clonotype turned up a few times. The chain is built from TRBV5-1 and TRBJ2-7, with TRBD2 matching over 12 bases. In germline, CDR1 is SGHRS, CDR2 YFSETQ. J lost 5 bases, V lost 2 bases, and 2 bases had no gene match. The CDR3 contains 14 residues. The chain's CDR3 is CASSFASGRDEQYF. As DNA, the CDR3 is TGCGCCAGCAGCTTCGCTAGCGGGAGGGACGAGCAGTACTTC. The full variable domain, its missing parts supplied by reference TRBV5-1 and TRBJ2-7, is KAGVTQTPRYLIKTRGQQVTLSCSPISGHRSVSWYQQTPGQGLQFLFEYFSETQRNKGNFPGRFSGRQFSNSRSEMNVSTLELGDSALYLCASSFASGRDEQYFGPGTRLTVT.

This clonotype was picked up a small number of times. The genes are TRBV20-1 and TRBJ2-1; 10 positions match TRBD2. The V gene's germline CDR1 is DFQATT and CDR2 SNEGSKA (reference sequence). This CDR3 comprises 15 residues. The CDR3 region has the DNA TGCAGCGTTTGGGGACTAGCGCTATCCTACAATGAGCAGTTCTTC. It specifies CSVWGLALSYNEQFF.

J is TRBJ2-1 and V is TRBV9; 8 bases are a match to TRBD2. Unmatched junction bases numbered 6, after V lost 3 bases and J lost 7 bases. CDR3 length: 14 amino acids. In germline, CDR1 is SGDLS, CDR2 YYNGEE. The CDR3 bases are TGTGCCAGCAGCGCTTCCGGGACTAGAAATGAGCAGTTCTTC. Translating gives CASSASGTRNEQFF. The variable domain in full, completed from reference TRBV9 and TRBJ2-1, reads DSGVTQTPKHLITATGQRVTLRCSPRSGDLSVYWYQQSLDQGLQFLIQYYNGEERAKGNILERFSAQQFPDLHSELNLSSLELGDSALYFCASSASGTRNEQFFGPGTRLTVL.

The genes are TRBV7-9 and TRBJ2-1; TRBD2 might be the D (6 bases). Trimming left V 5 bases short and J 5 bases short, with 10 bases between. CDR1 and CDR2 from the germline V gene are SEHNR and FQNEAQ (reference sequence). This CDR3 has 13 residues. The CDR3 sequence is CASSRGTDNEQFF. CDR3 sequence (DNA): TGTGCCAGCAGCCGCGGGACTGACAATGAGCAGTTCTTC.

For this clonotype: One base away lies a much larger clone, so this may be a sequencing read error. The rearrangement links TRBV12-3 or TRBV12-4 to TRBJ1-1; tentatively, D is TRBD1 (6 bases). This CDR3 region has 14 residues. V lost 7 bases and J 6 bases, leaving 18 bases between the germline ends. The CDR3 region is CASTPPGGNAEAFF. The CDR3 DNA reads as TGTGCCAGCACCCCCCCGGGGGGCAACGCTGAAGCTTTCTTT.

This clonotype was observed a few times. The V and J genes are TRBV20-1 and TRBJ2-7; TRBD2 aligns across 14 bases. Trimming removed 6 bases from V and 5 bases from J; junction bases left unmatched: 12. The CDR3 consists of 16 residues. Germline V gene data show CDR1 as DFQATT and CDR2 as SNEGSKA (reference sequence). The CDR3 protein is CSAPGLAGERRHEQYF. The CDR3 nucleotides are TGCAGTGCCCCGGGACTAGCGGGAGAACGAAGGCACGAGCAGTACTTC.

This clonotype was recorded at least ten times. V is TRBV30 and J is TRBJ1-1; no firm D call. The CDR3 runs 10 residues. CDR1 and CDR2 (germline): GTSNPN, SVGIG (reference sequence). V was shortened by 1 base and J by 4 bases, with 1 base between the two germline ends. The CDR3 bases are TGTGCCTGGAGTGGCACTGAAGCTTTCTTT. Protein: CAWSGTEAFF.

This clonotype was picked up many times. The chain employs TRBV20-1 and TRBJ2-5; possibly TRBD1 for D (6 bases). The V gene's germline CDR1 is DFQATT and CDR2 SNEGSKA (reference sequence). The ends were cut back, 4 bases at V and 5 bases at J, with 14 bases in the middle. This CDR3 has 13 amino acids. The CDR3 loop is CSAKWERGETQYF. For the CDR3, the DNA is TGCAGTGCTAAGTGGGAGAGGGGGGAGACCCAGTACTTC.

CDR3 residues: CASSRRTEGTYEQYF. In nucleotides, the CDR3 is TGTGCCAGCAGCCGCCGGACAGAGGGGACCTACGAGCAGTACTTC. The chain recombines TRBV11-1 with TRBJ2-7; D may be TRBD1 (6 bases). Germline-derived CDR1 and CDR2 are SGHAT and FQDESV (reference sequence). V was trimmed by 5 bases and J by 2 bases, leaving 16 bases between them. This CDR3 is built from 15 residues.

This clonotype was seen a few times. This rearrangement joins TRBV29-1 to TRBJ2-7, with 8 bases aligning to TRBD1. The germline V gene encodes CDR1 SQVTM and CDR2 ANQGSEA. The J segment lost 6 bases and the V segment lost 4 bases, leaving 5 bases of the junction unmatched. The CDR3 is made up of 12 amino acids. Written as DNA, the CDR3 is TGCAGCGTTGGGCCGACAGGGGCCGAGCAGTACTTC. Residues: CSVGPTGAEQYF.

The table lists this clonotype with a few counts. The CDR3 is CSVAVVSGRVAGELFF. The CDR3 nucleotides read TGCAGCGTGGCGGTTGTAAGCGGGAGGGTGGCCGGGGAGCTGTTTTTT. The rearrangement joins TRBV29-1 to TRBJ2-2; 10 bases match TRBD2. The germline CDR1 and CDR2 sequences are SQVTM and ANQGSEA. CDR3 length: 16 amino acids. V trimming: 6 bases; J trimming: 6 bases; junction bases outside the gene matches: 13.

The V call is TRBV18, the J call TRBJ2-3; D gene uncertain. Trimming cost V 2 bases and J 5 bases, with 8 bases left between them. This CDR3 has 13 amino acids. Germline CDR1 is KGHSH and CDR2 is LQKENI. DNA of the CDR3: TGTGCCAGCTCACCAGACCCCCTAGATACGCAGTATTTT. Translated, it gives CASSPDPLDTQYF.

This clonotype was counted ten times or more. The chain joins TRBV20-1 to TRBJ2-7, with 9 bases lining up with TRBD1. The J segment lost 0 bases and the V segment lost 3 bases, leaving 9 bases of the junction unmatched. Germline V CDR1 and CDR2: DFQATT, SNEGSKA (reference sequence). The CDR3 has 16 amino acids. CDR3 sequence (DNA): TGCAGTGCTAGCGACAGGGGGGACTACATCTCCTACGAGCAGTACTTC. It is translated as CSASDRGDYISYEQYF.

The rearrangement links TRBV6-5 to TRBJ1-1; D remains unclear. Per germline, CDR1 MNHEY and CDR2 SVGAGI. The CDR3 totals 15 residues. Trimming took 0 bases from V and 0 from J, leaving 8 bases between them. The CDR3 DNA sequence: TGTGCCAGCAGTTACTCGAGGCAGGTGAACACTGAAGCTTTCTTT. Translated, it gives CASSYSRQVNTEAFF.

This clonotype was observed a handful of times. The V and J genes are TRBV7-2 and TRBJ1-3; unclear D gene. The CDR3 runs to 16 residues. From germline, CDR1 is SGHTA and CDR2 FQGNSA. V dropped 5 bases and J dropped 4 bases, with 18 bases sitting between them. CDR3 in DNA: TGTGCCAGCAGCCCCCGCGTTGTGACCGGGGGAAACACCATATATTTT. This gives the protein CASSPRVVTGGNTIYF.

A few counts support this clonotype. A junction boundary mismatches the germline segment, possibly from a read error. The chain employs TRBV7-9 and TRBJ1-1; no definite D call. In germline, CDR1 is SEHNR, CDR2 FQNEAQ (reference sequence). CDR3 length equals 15 residues. CDR3 sequence reads: CASSSPAKGFTEALF. CDR3 DNA: TGTGCCAGCAGCTCTCCCGCGAAGGGATTCACTGAAGCTCTCTTT.

This clonotype was recorded at least ten times. The gene calls are TRBV11-2 and TRBJ2-7; no reliable D call. The V gene lost 6 bases and the J gene lost 2 bases, with 8 bases spanning the gap. Per the germline V gene, CDR1 is SGHAT and CDR2 is FQNNGV. The CDR3 is 12 amino acids. CDR3 nucleotides: TGTGCCAGCAGTTATCAGCCCTACGAGCAGTACTTC. Encoded protein: CASSYQPYEQYF.

The rearrangement links TRBV4-1 to TRBJ2-7, with 7 bases aligning to TRBD2. Germline CDR1 reads MGHRA; CDR2 reads YSYEKL. V lost 0 bases to trimming and J lost 4 bases; unmatched junction nucleotides: 15. CDR3 size: 18 residues. CDR3 region: CASSQDEAGDPPVYEQYF. CDR3 DNA: TGCGCCAGCAGCCAAGATGAGGCGGGAGATCCTCCTGTGTACGAGCAGTACTTC.